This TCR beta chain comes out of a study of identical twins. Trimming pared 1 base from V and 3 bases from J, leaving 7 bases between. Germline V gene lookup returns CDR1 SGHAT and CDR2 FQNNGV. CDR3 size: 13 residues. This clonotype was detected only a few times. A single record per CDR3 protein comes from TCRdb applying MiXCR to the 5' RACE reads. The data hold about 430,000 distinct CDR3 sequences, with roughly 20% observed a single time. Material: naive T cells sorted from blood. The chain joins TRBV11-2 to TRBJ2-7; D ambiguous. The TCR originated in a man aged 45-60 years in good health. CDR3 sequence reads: CASSLGPLYEQYF. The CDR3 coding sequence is TGTGCCAGCAGCTTAGGGCCCCTCTACGAGCAGTACTTC. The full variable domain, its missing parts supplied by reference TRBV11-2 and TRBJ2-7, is EAGVAQSPRYKIIEKRQSVAFWCNPISGHATLYWYQQILGQGPKLLIQFQNNGVVDDSQLPKDRFSAERLKGVDSTLKIQPAKLEDSAVYLCASSLGPLYEQYFGPGTRLTVT.